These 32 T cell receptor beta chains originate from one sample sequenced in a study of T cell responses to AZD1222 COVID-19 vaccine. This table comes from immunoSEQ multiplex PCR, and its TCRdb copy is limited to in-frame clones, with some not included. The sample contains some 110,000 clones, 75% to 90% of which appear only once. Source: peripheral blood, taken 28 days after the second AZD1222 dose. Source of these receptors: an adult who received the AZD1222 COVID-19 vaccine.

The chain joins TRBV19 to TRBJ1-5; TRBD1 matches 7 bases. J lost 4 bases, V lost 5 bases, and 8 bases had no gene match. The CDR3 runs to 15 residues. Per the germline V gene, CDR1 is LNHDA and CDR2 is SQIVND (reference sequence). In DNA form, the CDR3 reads TGTGCCAGTAGTCCTAATGGGGACAGTAATCAGCCCCAGCATTTT. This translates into CASSPNGDSNQPQHF.

The CDR3 bases are TGTGCCAGTAGTATAAAAAGGGGACAGGGGATCAGTGGCTACACCTTC. This translates into CASSIKRGQGISGYTF. The chain uses TRBV19 and TRBJ1-2, with 10 bases lining up with TRBD1. CDR3 length equals 16 residues. Per the germline V gene, CDR1 is LNHDA and CDR2 is SQIVND (reference sequence). With V trimmed by 2 bases and J by 7 bases, 10 bases remained unmatched.

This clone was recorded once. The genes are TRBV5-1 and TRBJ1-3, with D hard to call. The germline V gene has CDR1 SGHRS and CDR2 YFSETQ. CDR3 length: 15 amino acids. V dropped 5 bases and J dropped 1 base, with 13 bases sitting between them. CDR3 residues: CASRKPGSSGNTIYF. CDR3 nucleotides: TGCGCCAGCAGAAAACCGGGGAGTTCTGGAAACACCATATATTTT.

The CDR3: CATRSTLGGPYGYTF. CDR3 DNA: TGTGCCACCCGATCCACGCTGGGCGGCCCCTATGGCTACACCTTC. The rearrangement joins TRBV6-5 to TRBJ1-2; no reliable D call. The V gene lost 10 bases and the J gene lost 4 bases, with 22 bases spanning the gap. The CDR3 is made up of 15 amino acids. Germline V lookup: CDR1 MNHEY, CDR2 SVGAGI.

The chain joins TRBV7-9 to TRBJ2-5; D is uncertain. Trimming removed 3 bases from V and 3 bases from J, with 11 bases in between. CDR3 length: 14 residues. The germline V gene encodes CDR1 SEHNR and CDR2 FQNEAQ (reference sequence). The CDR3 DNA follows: TGTGCCAGCAGCTTTTTAGGGTACGAAGAGACCCAGTACTTC. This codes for CASSFLGYEETQYF.

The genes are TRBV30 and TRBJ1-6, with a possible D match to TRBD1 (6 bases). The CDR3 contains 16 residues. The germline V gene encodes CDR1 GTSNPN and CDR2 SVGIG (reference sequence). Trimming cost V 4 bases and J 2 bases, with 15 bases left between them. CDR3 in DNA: TGTGCCTGGAAAGGTGGCAGGGGTGCCTATAATTCACCCCTCCACTTT. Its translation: CAWKGGRGAYNSPLHF.

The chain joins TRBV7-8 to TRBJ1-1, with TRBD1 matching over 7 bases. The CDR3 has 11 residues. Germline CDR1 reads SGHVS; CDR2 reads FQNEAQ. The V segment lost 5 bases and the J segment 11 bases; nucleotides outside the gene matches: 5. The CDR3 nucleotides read TGTGCCAGCAGCGCCGGACAGGAGGCTTTCTTT. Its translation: CASSAGQEAFF.

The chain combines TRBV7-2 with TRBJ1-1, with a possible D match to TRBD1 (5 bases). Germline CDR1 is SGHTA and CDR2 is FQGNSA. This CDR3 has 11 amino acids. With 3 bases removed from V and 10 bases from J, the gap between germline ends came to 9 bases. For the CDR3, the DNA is TGTGCCAGCAGCTTGGGACCCAGAGCTTTCTTT. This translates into CASSLGPRAFF.

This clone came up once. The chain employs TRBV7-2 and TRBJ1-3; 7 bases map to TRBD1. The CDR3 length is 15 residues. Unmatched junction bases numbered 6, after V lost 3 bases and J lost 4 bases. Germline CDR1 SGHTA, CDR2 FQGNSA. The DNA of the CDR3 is TGTGCCAGCAGCTTTTCGACAGGGCAGGGAAACACCATATATTTT. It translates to CASSFSTGQGNTIYF.

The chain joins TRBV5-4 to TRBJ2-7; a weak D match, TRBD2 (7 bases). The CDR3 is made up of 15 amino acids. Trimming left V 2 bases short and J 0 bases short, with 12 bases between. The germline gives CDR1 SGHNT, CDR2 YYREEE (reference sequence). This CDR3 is CASSFGGGPSYEQYF. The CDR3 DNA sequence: TGTGCCAGCAGCTTTGGCGGGGGCCCCTCCTACGAGCAGTACTTC.

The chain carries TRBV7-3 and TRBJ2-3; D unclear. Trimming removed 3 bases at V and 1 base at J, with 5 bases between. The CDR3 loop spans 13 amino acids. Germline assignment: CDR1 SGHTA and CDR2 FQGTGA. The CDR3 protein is CASSLVRTDTQYF. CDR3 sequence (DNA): TGTGCCAGCAGCTTGGTACGCACAGATACGCAGTATTTT.

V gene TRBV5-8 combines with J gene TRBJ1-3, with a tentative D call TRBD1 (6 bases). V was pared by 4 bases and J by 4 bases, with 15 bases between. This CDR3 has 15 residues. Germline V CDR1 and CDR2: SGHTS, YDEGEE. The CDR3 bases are TGTGCCAGCAGCCTTGGCAGGGGTTTCGGAAACACCATATATTTT. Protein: CASSLGRGFGNTIYF.

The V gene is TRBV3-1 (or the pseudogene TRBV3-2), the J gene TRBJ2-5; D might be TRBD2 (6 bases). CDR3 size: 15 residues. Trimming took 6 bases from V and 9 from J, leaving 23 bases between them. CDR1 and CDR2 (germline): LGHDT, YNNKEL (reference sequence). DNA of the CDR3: TGTGCCAGCAGTTCCGGGGGACCATCGGTTGCGGCCCAGTACTTC. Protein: CASSSGGPSVAAQYF.

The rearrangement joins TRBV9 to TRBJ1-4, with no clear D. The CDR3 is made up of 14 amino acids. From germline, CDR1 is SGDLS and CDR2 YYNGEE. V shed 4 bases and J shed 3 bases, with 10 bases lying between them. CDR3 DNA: TGTGCCAGCAGCTCCCACGCGGCTAATGAAAAACTGTTTTTT. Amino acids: CASSSHAANEKLFF.

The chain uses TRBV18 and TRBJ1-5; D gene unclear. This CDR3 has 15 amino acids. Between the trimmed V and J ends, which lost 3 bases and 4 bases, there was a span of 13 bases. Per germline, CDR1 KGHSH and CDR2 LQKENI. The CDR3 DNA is TGTGCCAGCTCACCCGGGCCGGAGCTTAATCAGCCCCAGCATTTT. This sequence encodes CASSPGPELNQPQHF.

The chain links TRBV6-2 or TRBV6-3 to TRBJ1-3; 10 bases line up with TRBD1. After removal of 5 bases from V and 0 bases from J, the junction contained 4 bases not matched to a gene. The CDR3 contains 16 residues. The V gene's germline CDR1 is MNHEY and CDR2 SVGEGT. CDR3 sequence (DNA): TGTGCCAGCAGTACCCGGGACAGGGGCTCTGGAAACACCATATATTTT. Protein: CASSTRDRGSGNTIYF.

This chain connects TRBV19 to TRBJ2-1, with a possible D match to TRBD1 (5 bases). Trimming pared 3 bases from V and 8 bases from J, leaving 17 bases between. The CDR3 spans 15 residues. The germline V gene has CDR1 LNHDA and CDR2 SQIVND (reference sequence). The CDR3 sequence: CASSMWQGGRDEQFF. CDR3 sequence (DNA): TGTGCCAGTAGTATGTGGCAGGGTGGTAGGGATGAGCAGTTCTTC.

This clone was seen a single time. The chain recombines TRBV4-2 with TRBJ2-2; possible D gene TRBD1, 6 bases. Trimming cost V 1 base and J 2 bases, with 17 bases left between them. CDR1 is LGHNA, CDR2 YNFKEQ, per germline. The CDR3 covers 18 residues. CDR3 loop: CASSQGGPQDINTGELFF. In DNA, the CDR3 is TGTGCCAGCAGCCAAGGGGGGCCTCAAGATATTAACACCGGGGAGCTGTTTTTT.

As DNA, the CDR3 is TGTGCCAGCAGCTTAGAAGGTCTGGGGGCCTACAATGAGCAGTTCTTC. Translating gives CASSLEGLGAYNEQFF. The chain employs TRBV11-3 and TRBJ2-1; either TRBD1 or TRBD2 may supply D (5 bases each). There are 16 residues in the CDR3. Germline assignment: CDR1 SGHNT and CDR2 YENEEA. V lost 0 bases, J lost 2 bases, and 11 bases lay in between.

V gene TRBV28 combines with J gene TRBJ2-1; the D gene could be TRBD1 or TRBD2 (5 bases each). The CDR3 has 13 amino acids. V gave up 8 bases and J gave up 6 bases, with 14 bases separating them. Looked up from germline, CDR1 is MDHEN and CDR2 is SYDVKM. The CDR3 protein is CASAWGLGNEQFF. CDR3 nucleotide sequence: TGTGCCAGCGCCTGGGGGTTAGGCAATGAGCAGTTCTTC. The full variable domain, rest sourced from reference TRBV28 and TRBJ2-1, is DVKVTQSSRYLVKRTGEKVFLECVQDMDHENMFWYRQDPGLGLRLIYFSYDVKMKEKGDIPEGYSVSREKKERFSLILESASTNQTSMYLCASAWGLGNEQFFGPGTRLTVL.

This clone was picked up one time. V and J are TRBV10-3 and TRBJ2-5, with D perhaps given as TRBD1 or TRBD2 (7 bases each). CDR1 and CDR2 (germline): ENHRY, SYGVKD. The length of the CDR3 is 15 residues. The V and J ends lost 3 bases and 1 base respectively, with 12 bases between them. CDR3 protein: CAISDRGGRQETQYF. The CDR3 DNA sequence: TGTGCCATCAGTGACAGGGGGGGACGCCAAGAGACCCAGTACTTC.

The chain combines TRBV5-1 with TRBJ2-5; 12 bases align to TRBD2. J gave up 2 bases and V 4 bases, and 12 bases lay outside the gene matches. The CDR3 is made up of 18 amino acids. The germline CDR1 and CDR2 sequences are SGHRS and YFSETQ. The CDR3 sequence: CASSPTSGGPSQQETQYF. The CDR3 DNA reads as TGCGCCAGCAGCCCGACTAGCGGGGGCCCCTCGCAGCAAGAGACCCAGTACTTC.

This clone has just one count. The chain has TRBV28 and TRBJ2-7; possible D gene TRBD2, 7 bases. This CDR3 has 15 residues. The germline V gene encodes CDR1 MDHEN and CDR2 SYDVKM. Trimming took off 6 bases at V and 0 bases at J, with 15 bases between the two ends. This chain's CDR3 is CASSSGGKSSYEQYF. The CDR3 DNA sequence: TGTGCCAGCAGCTCGGGGGGCAAGAGCTCCTACGAGCAGTACTTC.

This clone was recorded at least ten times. The CDR3 DNA reads as TGTGCCAGCAGCCAAGAAGCCCCGGACAGCCCTTCTCATGGTGGCTACACCTTC. Its translation is CASSQEAPDSPSHGGYTF. The chain is built from TRBV3-1 (or the pseudogene TRBV3-2) and TRBJ1-2, with D possibly matching TRBD1 (6 bases). This CDR3 has 18 residues. With 0 bases removed from V and 7 bases from J, the gap between germline ends came to 24 bases. Germline lookup yields CDR1 LGHDT and CDR2 YNNKEL (reference sequence).

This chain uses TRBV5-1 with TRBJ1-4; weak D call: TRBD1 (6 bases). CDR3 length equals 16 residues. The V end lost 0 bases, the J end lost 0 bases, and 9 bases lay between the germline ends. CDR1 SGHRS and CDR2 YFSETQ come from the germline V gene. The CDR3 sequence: CASSLGGGTTNEKLFF. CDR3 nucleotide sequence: TGCGCCAGCAGCTTGGGAGGGGGGACAACTAATGAAAAACTGTTTTTT.

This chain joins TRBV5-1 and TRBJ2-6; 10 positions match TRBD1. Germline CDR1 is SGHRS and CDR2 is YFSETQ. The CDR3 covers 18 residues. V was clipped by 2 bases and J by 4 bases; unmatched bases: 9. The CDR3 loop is CASSFLRTGGSGANVLTF. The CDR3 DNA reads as TGCGCCAGCAGCTTCCTTCGGACAGGGGGTTCAGGGGCCAACGTCCTGACTTTC.

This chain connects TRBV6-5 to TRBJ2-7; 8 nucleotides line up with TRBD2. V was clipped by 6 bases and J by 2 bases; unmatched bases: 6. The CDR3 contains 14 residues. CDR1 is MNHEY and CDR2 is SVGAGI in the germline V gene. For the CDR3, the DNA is TGTGCCAGCAGGCCAGGCGGGGGGACCTACGAGCAGTACTTC. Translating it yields CASRPGGGTYEQYF.

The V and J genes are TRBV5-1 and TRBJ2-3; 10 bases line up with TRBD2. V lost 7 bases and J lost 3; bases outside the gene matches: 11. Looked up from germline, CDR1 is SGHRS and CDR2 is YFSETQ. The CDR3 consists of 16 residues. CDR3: CASQTLLAGSTDTQYF. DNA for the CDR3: TGCGCCAGCCAAACTTTACTAGCGGGGTCTACAGATACGCAGTATTTT.

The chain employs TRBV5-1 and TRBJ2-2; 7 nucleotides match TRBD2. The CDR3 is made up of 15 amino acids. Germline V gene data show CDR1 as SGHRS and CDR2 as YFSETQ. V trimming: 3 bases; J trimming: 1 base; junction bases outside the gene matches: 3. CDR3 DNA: TGCGCCAGCAGCTCGGGGGGATTGAACACCGGGGAGCTGTTTTTT. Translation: CASSSGGLNTGELFF.

CDR3 in DNA: TGCGCCAGCAGCCCTGGCACAGGCGAAGAGACCCAGTACTTC. It specifies CASSPGTGEETQYF. The chain links TRBV5-1 to TRBJ2-5; D perhaps matches TRBD1 (5 bases). V lost 4 bases, J lost 3 bases, and 13 bases lay in between. This CDR3 contains 14 residues. Per the germline V gene, CDR1 is SGHRS and CDR2 is YFSETQ.

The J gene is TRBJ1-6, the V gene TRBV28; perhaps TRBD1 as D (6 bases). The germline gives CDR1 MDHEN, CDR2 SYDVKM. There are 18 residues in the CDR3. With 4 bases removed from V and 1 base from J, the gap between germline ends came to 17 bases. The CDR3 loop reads CASSSLGQLGSYNSPLHF. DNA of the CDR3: TGTGCCAGCAGTTCCCTCGGACAGTTGGGATCCTATAATTCACCCCTCCACTTT.

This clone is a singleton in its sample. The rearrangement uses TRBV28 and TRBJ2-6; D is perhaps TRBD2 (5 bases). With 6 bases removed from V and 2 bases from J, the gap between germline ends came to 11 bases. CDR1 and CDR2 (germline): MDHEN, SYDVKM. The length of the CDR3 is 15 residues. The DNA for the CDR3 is TGTGCCAGCAGCCTGGCCGGGACTGGGGCCAACGTCCTGACTTTC. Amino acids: CASSLAGTGANVLTF. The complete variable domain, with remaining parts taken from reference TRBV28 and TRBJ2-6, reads DVKVTQSSRYLVKRTGEKVFLECVQDMDHENMFWYRQDPGLGLRLIYFSYDVKMKEKGDIPEGYSVSREKKERFSLILESASTNQTSMYLCASSLAGTGANVLTFGAGSRLTVL.